The 27 T cell receptor beta chains below were found in one sample sequenced in a study of blood T cell repertoires in COVID-19. TCRdb keeps only in-frame clones here, not all; method: immunoSEQ multiplex PCR. The data hold 80,000 to 90,000 clones, with roughly 86% observed a single time. The specimen was peripheral blood. The receptors here all came from a woman of 80 years or more with acute or convalescent COVID-19.

The chain links TRBV9 to TRBJ2-6, with 10 bases aligning to TRBD1. Germline-derived CDR1 and CDR2 are SGDLS and YYNGEE. CDR3 size: 19 residues. With V trimmed by 4 bases and J by 2 bases, 12 bases remained unmatched. In nucleotides, the CDR3 is TGTGCCAGCAGCTTCCGGGACAGGGGTGAGGAGGCTGGGGCCAACGTCCTGACTTTC. This encodes CASSFRDRGEEAGANVLTF.

The V and J genes are TRBV5-5 and TRBJ2-3; D is undetermined. Germline CDR1 reads SGHKS; CDR2 reads YYEKEE (reference sequence). Trimming took 2 bases from V and 2 from J, leaving 9 bases between them. This CDR3 region has 14 residues. The CDR3 reads CASSFNTHTDTQYF. The CDR3 DNA is TGTGCCAGCAGCTTTAACACCCACACAGATACGCAGTATTTT.

The chain links TRBV10-1 to TRBJ1-1, with a tentative D call TRBD1 (6 bases). Germline CDR1 and CDR2: WNHNN and SYGVQD (reference sequence). The CDR3 is 14 residues long. V lost 8 bases and J 1 base, leaving 14 bases between the germline ends. The CDR3 spells CASGTGTKNTEAFF. The CDR3 DNA reads as TGCGCCAGCGGAACCGGGACAAAGAACACTGAAGCTTTCTTT.

This clone has just one count. This chain links TRBV3-1 (or the pseudogene TRBV3-2) with TRBJ2-2; 14 bases are shared with TRBD2. The V gene's germline CDR1 is LGHDT and CDR2 YNNKEL (reference sequence). V shed 4 bases, J shed 4 bases, and the junction held 8 bases outside the gene matches. This CDR3 is built from 18 residues. The CDR3 DNA is TGTGCCAGCAGCCGAGGACTAGCGGGAGGACTGGGCACCGGGGAGCTGTTTTTT. Translated, it gives CASSRGLAGGLGTGELFF.

CDR3 sequence (DNA): TGTGCCAGCAGCTCTCGAGGGGGTAGGGGACGATCCTACGAGCAGTACTTC. It specifies CASSSRGGRGRSYEQYF. The chain uses TRBV5-4 and TRBJ2-7, with D perhaps TRBD1 (6 bases). Germline CDR1 SGHNT, CDR2 YYREEE (reference sequence). CDR3 length: 17 amino acids. The germline V and J ends were trimmed by 3 bases and 1 base, with 20 bases remaining between them.

J is TRBJ2-3 and V is TRBV5-1, with D possibly TRBD2 on 6 matching bases. Trimming took off 4 bases at V and 2 bases at J, with 17 bases between the two ends. This CDR3 region has 16 residues. The germline gives CDR1 SGHRS, CDR2 YFSETQ. CDR3 amino acids: CASSVDAGRVTDTQYF. The CDR3 bases are TGCGCCAGCAGCGTGGACGCGGGGCGGGTCACAGATACGCAGTATTTT.

This clone was seen a handful of times. The rearrangement uses TRBV28 and TRBJ1-5; 7 positions agree with TRBD1. Germline V gene sequence: CDR1 MDHEN, CDR2 SYDVKM. This CDR3 contains 15 residues. Unmatched junction bases numbered 5, after V lost 2 bases and J lost 4 bases. This CDR3 is CASSLTGVVNQPQHF. As DNA, the CDR3 is TGTGCCAGCAGTTTAACAGGGGTCGTTAATCAGCCCCAGCATTTT. Complete variable domain (other parts from reference TRBV28 and TRBJ1-5): DVKVTQSSRYLVKRTGEKVFLECVQDMDHENMFWYRQDPGLGLRLIYFSYDVKMKEKGDIPEGYSVSREKKERFSLILESASTNQTSMYLCASSLTGVVNQPQHFGDGTRLSIL.

This clone has a single count. The V call is TRBV3-1 (or the pseudogene TRBV3-2), the J call TRBJ1-4; the D gene is possibly TRBD1 (5 bases). Trimming took off 3 bases at V and 4 bases at J, with 18 bases between the two ends. The CDR3 runs 17 residues. CDR1 is LGHDT and CDR2 is YNNKEL in the germline V gene (reference sequence). CDR3 region: CASSQAPADIGNEKLFF. The CDR3 DNA is TGTGCCAGCAGCCAGGCGCCCGCGGACATTGGTAATGAAAAACTGTTTTTT.

For the CDR3, the DNA is TGTGCCAGCAGAAACAGACTAGCGGGTCAGTTCTTC. Its protein is CASRNRLAGQFF. V usage is TRBV28 and J usage is TRBJ2-1, with 10 bases aligning to TRBD2. Trimming took 6 bases from V and 13 from J; bases not matched to a gene: 6. This CDR3 is built from 12 residues. The V gene's germline CDR1 is MDHEN and CDR2 SYDVKM.

This clone occurred once. Here the CDR3 reads CASKLAGQETQYF. The DNA for the CDR3 is TGTGCCAGCAAACTAGCAGGGCAAGAGACCCAGTACTTC. J is TRBJ2-5 and V is TRBV5-4, with D possibly TRBD2 on 6 matching bases. The germline V gene encodes CDR1 SGHNT and CDR2 YYREEE (reference sequence). Trimming pared 6 bases from V and 2 bases from J, leaving 11 bases between. The CDR3 is 13 amino acids.

This clone was recorded a few times. The chain is built from TRBV5-1 and TRBJ2-7, with D possibly TRBD1 on 6 matching bases. Trimming stripped 6 bases from V and 3 bases from J, with 13 bases between. Germline V gives CDR1 SGHRS, CDR2 YFSETQ. The CDR3 has 13 amino acids. The CDR3 bases are TGCGCCAGCACCCGGGACAACGACTACGAGCAGTACTTC. Encoded protein: CASTRDNDYEQYF.

The chain couples TRBV24-1 to TRBJ2-5, with D perhaps TRBD1 (6 bases). V was cut by 4 bases and J by 2 bases, with 10 bases left in between. This CDR3 spans 14 amino acids. The germline CDR1 and CDR2 sequences are KGHDR and SFDVKD. This chain's CDR3 is CATSDRGRQETQYF. The CDR3 nucleotides read TGTGCCACCAGTGACAGGGGACGGCAAGAGACCCAGTACTTC.

The V gene is TRBV6-6, the J gene TRBJ1-3, with D perhaps matching TRBD1 (5 bases). V lost 0 bases, J lost 0 bases, and 9 bases lay in between. The CDR3 loop spans 16 amino acids. Germline CDR1 is MNHNY and CDR2 is SVGAGI (reference sequence). CDR3 bases: TGTGCCAGCAGTTACTCGGACACGAGCTCTGGAAACACCATATATTTT. Its protein is CASSYSDTSSGNTIYF.

This chain connects TRBV7-9 to TRBJ1-2, with 9 positions matching TRBD1. CDR1 is SEHNR and CDR2 is FQNEAQ in the germline V gene (reference sequence). The CDR3 runs 13 residues. The J segment lost 8 bases and the V segment lost 1 base, leaving 2 bases of the junction unmatched. The CDR3 DNA follows: TGTGCCAGCAGCTTAGGGACAGGGGACGGCTACACCTTC. Its translation: CASSLGTGDGYTF.

V and J are TRBV19 and TRBJ1-6, with a tentative D call TRBD1 (6 bases). The germline CDR1 and CDR2 sequences are LNHDA and SQIVND (reference sequence). The CDR3 sequence is 14 residues long. Trimming took 4 bases from V and 11 from J, leaving 15 bases between them. The CDR3 loop reads CASSKAFQGTPLHF. The CDR3 region has the DNA TGTGCCAGTAGTAAAGCCTTCCAGGGGACACCCCTCCACTTT. Based on the CDR3 plus reference TRBV19 and TRBJ1-6, the full variable domain is DGGITQSPKYLFRKEGQNVTLSCEQNLNHDAMYWYRQDPGQGLRLIYYSQIVNDFQKGDIAEGYSVSREKKESFPLTVTSAQKNPTAFYLCASSKAFQGTPLHFGNGTRLTVT.

The chain combines TRBV5-4 with TRBJ2-2; maybe TRBD2 (6 bases). Per the germline V gene, CDR1 is SGHNT and CDR2 is YYREEE (reference sequence). The ends were cut back, 5 bases at V and 1 base at J, with 12 bases in the middle. The CDR3 totals 15 residues. For the CDR3, the DNA is TGTGCCAGCAGTTCGGGACTTGGGAACACCGGGGAGCTGTTTTTT. Encoded protein: CASSSGLGNTGELFF.

This CDR3 reads CASSLQGSEKLFF. The CDR3 DNA is TGTGCCAGCAGTTTACAGGGGAGTGAAAAACTGTTTTTT. The gene calls are TRBV12-3 or TRBV12-4 and TRBJ1-4, with TRBD1 as a possible D gene (6 bases). Trimming removed 2 bases from V and 7 bases from J, with 8 bases in between. The CDR3 spans 13 residues.

The chain couples TRBV6-5 to TRBJ1-5; D is uncertain. CDR3 length equals 13 residues. The germline V gene has CDR1 MNHEY and CDR2 SVGAGI. CDR3 bases: TGTGCGGGCAGCCTGTATAGCAATCAGCCCCAGCATTTT. Translated, it gives CAGSLYSNQPQHF.

CDR3 bases: TGTGCCAGCAGTTCAGCGAGCTCCTACAATGAGCAGTTCTTC. As protein: CASSSASSYNEQFF. J is TRBJ2-1 and V is TRBV28, with D unresolved. The CDR3 has 14 amino acids. The V end was cut by 4 bases, the J end by 0 bases, with 7 bases between. Germline assignment: CDR1 MDHEN and CDR2 SYDVKM.

This clone has more than one count but fewer than ten. The chain joins TRBV5-1 to TRBJ2-7, with TRBD2 as a possible D gene (5 bases). V was shortened by 0 bases and J by 2 bases, with 15 bases between the two germline ends. The CDR3 sequence is 16 residues long. Germline lookup yields CDR1 SGHRS and CDR2 YFSETQ. CDR3 sequence (DNA): TGCGCCAGCAGCTTGGACCCTACTAGATTCGCCTACGAGCAGTACTTC. Its translation: CASSLDPTRFAYEQYF.

The chain links TRBV6-1 to TRBJ1-1; 7 nucleotides match TRBD1. The CDR3 sequence is 15 residues long. CDR1 and CDR2 from the germline V gene are MNHNS and SASEGT. V lost 0 bases and J lost 1; bases outside the gene matches: 2. The CDR3 protein is CASSEAWTGNTEAFF. For the CDR3, the DNA is TGTGCCAGCAGTGAAGCCTGGACAGGGAACACTGAAGCTTTCTTT.

The gene calls are TRBV7-6 and TRBJ1-1; tentatively, D is TRBD1 (5 bases). The V and J ends lost 5 bases and 2 bases respectively, with 9 bases between them. The CDR3 length is 13 residues. CDR1 and CDR2 from the germline V gene are SGHVS and FNYEAQ. CDR3 sequence: CASSPGGNTEAFF. The CDR3 DNA reads TGTGCCAGCAGCCCGGGGGGAAACACTGAAGCTTTCTTT.

In this sample, this clone turned up once. The rearrangement uses TRBV21-1 and TRBJ1-2; whether TRBD1, the table's D call, matches the DNA was not checked. TRBV21-1 is an annotated pseudogene. The CDR3 totals 15 residues. The CDR3 coding sequence is TGTGCCAGCAGCAAAGCGGTGCAGGCTAACTATGGCTACACCTTC. Translated, it gives CASSKAVQANYGYTF.

CDR3 DNA sequence: TGCGCCAGCAGTGCTAGCGGGACTGATACGCAGTATTTT. It yields the protein CASSASGTDTQYF. The V call is TRBV5-1, the J call TRBJ2-3, with 9 positions matching TRBD2. The CDR3 runs to 13 residues. Trimming at V came to 5 bases and at J to 6 bases, leaving 4 bases not matched to a gene. Germline CDR1 SGHRS, CDR2 YFSETQ.

The rearrangement joins TRBV25-1 to TRBJ2-7; 7 bases align to TRBD2. V was clipped by 3 bases and J by 2 bases; unmatched bases: 7. The CDR3 is made up of 15 amino acids. Germline values: CDR1 MGHDK, CDR2 SYGVNS. In DNA, the CDR3 is TGTGCCAGCAGTGATTCGACTAGCTTACCCTACGAGCAGTACTTC. This codes for CASSDSTSLPYEQYF.

Comment on this clone: The sample has other DNA sequences that encode this CDR3 too. The chain employs TRBV5-4 and TRBJ1-2; D is uncertain. The V gene's germline CDR1 is SGHNT and CDR2 YYREEE (reference sequence). Trimming shortened V by 0 bases and J by 5 bases, and 8 bases separated the two germline ends. CDR3 length: 13 amino acids. The CDR3 is CASSLARDYGYTF. The CDR3 coding sequence is TGTGCCAGCAGCTTGGCCCGGGATTATGGCTACACCTTC. The full variable domain, its missing parts supplied by reference TRBV5-4 and TRBJ1-2, is ETGVTQSPTHLIKTRGQQVTLRCSSQSGHNTVSWYQQALGQGPQFIFQYYREEENGRGNFPPRFSGLQFPNYSSELNVNALELDDSALYLCASSLARDYGYTFGSGTRLTVV.

The chain employs TRBV6-5 and TRBJ1-1, with D perhaps TRBD1 (6 bases). Looked up from germline, CDR1 is MNHEY and CDR2 is SVGAGI. There are 14 residues in the CDR3. V lost 7 bases, J lost 0 bases, and 12 bases lay in between. CDR3 DNA sequence: TGTGCCAGCAAGGAAGGGGGTTTGAACACTGAAGCTTTCTTT. Translating it yields CASKEGGLNTEAFF.